The present entry profiles one TCR beta chain with its context. Its target is not known. This entry belongs to a study of cytomegalovirus exposure and HLA in healthy donors. As for the study in general: Earlier, almost 120 million unique TCR beta sequences were recovered from about 170 million T cells by an analysis.

Study-wide results and caveats: With DRB1 most and HLA-C fewest, TCR association rates differed between HLA loci in a later analysis. Rare sequences made up most TCRs, while some public TCRs were found in many donors. Sequencing likely produced, as an artifact, a cluster of highly shared sequence variants.

V lost 3 bases and J lost 0, with 16 bases in between. CDR3 length: 17 residues. Looked up from germline, CDR1 is KGHSH and CDR2 is LQKENI. With 60 Vbeta and 13 Jbeta primers, the PCR was carried out. Some clones are missing from TCRdb's copy, which holds only in-frame ones; the method was immunoSEQ multiplex PCR. The sample spans nearly 200,000 clones; the ten largest clones claim 0.74%. This TCR was recovered from a boy younger than 18 in good health and CMV-seronegative. Input material: PBMCs. This chain links TRBV18 with TRBJ2-3; D possibly corresponds to TRBD1 (6 bases). The CDR3 sequence is CASSPDLTRGSTDTQYF. In DNA form, the CDR3 reads TGTGCCAGCTCACCGGACTTGACCAGGGGAAGCACAGATACGCAGTATTTT.